These T cell receptor beta chains were read from a single sample in a study of long-term antiretroviral therapy in people with HIV. Sequenced by immunoSEQ multiplex PCR; TCRdb stores in-frame clones only, minus some. The sample has tens of thousands of clones, 75% to 90% seen once. The sample was unsorted PBMCs, taken 2.3 years after starting antiretroviral therapy. The receptors stem from a man between 40 and 49 years old with HIV. Both conserved end residues are part of each CDR3. D genes are given only for firm matches. Only some rows state a clone size, as once, few, many or a class for expanded clones.

V gene: TRBV30; clone size: NA; J gene: TRBJ2-1; D gene: TRBD2; CDR3 DNA: TGTGCCTGGAGTAAACGGACTAGCGGGAGCGTCTACAATGAGCAGTTCTTC; CDR3 protein: CAWSKRTSGSVYNEQFF
V gene: TRBV2; clone size: NA; J gene: TRBJ2-7; D gene: NA; CDR3 DNA: TGTGCCAGCAGCCACCCAGGGATAGACGGGGAGCAGTACTTC; CDR3 protein: CASSHPGIDGEQYF
V gene: TRBV14; clone size: NA; J gene: TRBJ2-3; D gene: TRBD2; CDR3 DNA: TGTGCCAGCAGCCATGAGCGGGAGAACACAGATACGCAGTATTTT; CDR3 protein: CASSHERENTDTQYF
V gene: TRBV19; clone size: NA; J gene: TRBJ2-2; D gene: TRBD1; CDR3 DNA: TGTGCCACCGAAACCGGGACAGGGAACACCGGGGAGCTGTTTTTT; CDR3 protein: CATETGTGNTGELFF
V gene: TRBV5-1; clone size: NA; J gene: TRBJ2-7; D gene: TRBD1; CDR3 DNA: TGCGCCAGCAGCCTCATTCCGGGACAGTCCTACGAGCAGTACTTC; CDR3 protein: CASSLIPGQSYEQYF
V gene: TRBV19; clone size: few; J gene: TRBJ2-2; D gene: NA; CDR3 DNA: TGTGCCAGTAGACAGGGCACCGGGGAGCTGTTTTTT; CDR3 protein: CASRQGTGELFF
V gene: TRBV18; clone size: NA; J gene: TRBJ2-5; D gene: NA; CDR3 DNA: TGTGCCAGCTCATCCCGACCTGGAGAGACCCAGTACTTC; CDR3 protein: CASSSRPGETQYF
V gene: TRBV10-1; clone size: NA; J gene: TRBJ2-2; D gene: NA; CDR3 DNA: TGCGCCAGCAGTGAGTCGGGGGCTTTGACCGGGGAGCTGTTTTTT; CDR3 protein: CASSESGALTGELFF
V gene: TRBV5-1; clone size: medium-sized; J gene: TRBJ2-1; D gene: TRBD1; CDR3 DNA: TGCGCCAGCAGCTTGGATGGAGGGACAGGGTTGAACAATGAGCAGTTCTTC; CDR3 protein: CASSLDGGTGLNNEQFF
V gene: TRBV6-6; clone size: NA; J gene: TRBJ2-1; D gene: TRBD2; CDR3 DNA: TGTGCCAGCAGTTACCTGCCTGCGGGAGGGCCTGGTGAGCAGTTCTTC; CDR3 protein: CASSYLPAGGPGEQFF
V gene: TRBV11-2; clone size: NA; J gene: TRBJ2-2; D gene: TRBD2; CDR3 DNA: TGTGCCAGCAGCTTAGTCACGGGGGGGAACACCGGGGAGCTGTTTTTT; CDR3 protein: CASSLVTGGNTGELFF
V gene: TRBV2; clone size: once; J gene: TRBJ1-4; D gene: NA; CDR3 DNA: TGTGCCAGCAGTGACGGTGAAAAACTGTTTTTT; CDR3 protein: CASSDGEKLFF
V gene: TRBV18; clone size: NA; J gene: TRBJ2-7; D gene: TRBD1; CDR3 DNA: TGTGCCAGCTCGGACGGACAGGGGCTGAGGTCCTACGAGCAGTACTTC; CDR3 protein: CASSDGQGLRSYEQYF
V gene: TRBV19; clone size: NA; J gene: TRBJ1-2; D gene: NA; CDR3 DNA: TGTGCCAGTACCACTTCGACAGGAGATATTTATGGCTACACCTTC; CDR3 protein: CASTTSTGDIYGYTF
V gene: TRBV5-5; clone size: NA; J gene: TRBJ2-1; D gene: NA; CDR3 DNA: TGTGCCAGCAGCTTGGGTACTGGGGAGCAGTTCTTC; CDR3 protein: CASSLGTGEQFF
V gene: TRBV6-1; clone size: NA; J gene: TRBJ1-3; D gene: TRBD1; CDR3 DNA: TGTGCCGGGGGACAGGGGGCAGCTGGAAACACCATATATTTT; CDR3 protein: CAGGQGAAGNTIYF
V gene: TRBV6-5; clone size: NA; J gene: TRBJ2-3; D gene: TRBD2; CDR3 DNA: TGTGCCAGCAGAGGCGGGGGGAGAGATACGCAGTATTTT; CDR3 protein: CASRGGGRDTQYF
V gene: TRBV19; clone size: few; J gene: TRBJ1-6; D gene: NA; CDR3 DNA: TGTGCCAGCTCAGTTGGGCTGGGGAATTCACCCCTCCACTTT; CDR3 protein: CASSVGLGNSPLHF
V gene: TRBV30; clone size: NA; J gene: TRBJ2-2; D gene: NA; CDR3 DNA: TGTGCCGGAACAGGGAACACCGGGGAGCTGTTTTTT; CDR3 protein: CAGTGNTGELFF
V gene: TRBV7-8; clone size: NA; J gene: TRBJ2-3; D gene: NA; CDR3 DNA: TGTGCCAGCAGCCCGGGTGCAGATACGCAGTATTTT; CDR3 protein: CASSPGADTQYF
V gene: TRBV7-3; clone size: NA; J gene: TRBJ2-2; D gene: NA; CDR3 DNA: TGTGCCAGCAGCTTAAGTGGGACTTTGAACACCGGGGAGCTGTTTTTT; CDR3 protein: CASSLSGTLNTGELFF
V gene: TRBV4-2; clone size: NA; J gene: TRBJ2-1; D gene: TRBD2; CDR3 DNA: TGTGCCAGCAGCCAAGAGGGTGGGACTAGCGGGATCGCATCGAGGAGAAACAATGAGCAGTTCTTC; CDR3 protein: CASSQEGGTSGIASRRNNEQFF
V gene: TRBV10-3; clone size: NA; J gene: TRBJ2-1; D gene: NA; CDR3 DNA: TGTGCCATCACCTCTGACCAGACAGGAGGCTCCTACAATGAGCAGTTCTTC; CDR3 protein: CAITSDQTGGSYNEQFF
V gene: TRBV19; clone size: NA; J gene: TRBJ1-1; D gene: NA; CDR3 DNA: TGTGCCAGTAATAAGGGGCAGGCCCCGAACACTGAAGCTTTCTTT; CDR3 protein: CASNKGQAPNTEAFF
V gene: TRBV10-3; clone size: NA; J gene: TRBJ2-7; D gene: NA; CDR3 DNA: TGTGCCATCAGTGAGTCTCCCCTCAGGGTGCCTCGTTCCGAGCAGTACTTC; CDR3 protein: CAISESPLRVPRSEQYF
V gene: TRBV10-1; clone size: NA; J gene: TRBJ1-5; D gene: TRBD1; CDR3 DNA: TGCGCCAGCACCAAAAGGGGGCGCGGCCAGCCCCAGCATTTT; CDR3 protein: CASTKRGRGQPQHF
V gene: TRBV6-1; clone size: NA; J gene: TRBJ2-7; D gene: TRBD1; CDR3 DNA: TGTGCCAGCACGGGGACAGGGGGCTACGAGCAGTACTTC; CDR3 protein: CASTGTGGYEQYF
V gene: TRBV5-8; clone size: NA; J gene: TRBJ1-5; D gene: NA; CDR3 DNA: TGTGCCAGCAGCTTGTTAGGTATAAGCAATCAGCCCCAGCATTTT; CDR3 protein: CASSLLGISNQPQHF
V gene: TRBV6-1; clone size: NA; J gene: TRBJ1-5; D gene: NA; CDR3 DNA: TGTGCCAGCACCCCCTGGACAGTAGCCAATCAGCCCCAGCATTTT; CDR3 protein: CASTPWTVANQPQHF
V gene: TRBV6-5; clone size: NA; J gene: TRBJ2-7; D gene: NA; CDR3 DNA: TGTGCCAGCAGTTACGGGGGAGGCGAGCAGTACTTC; CDR3 protein: CASSYGGGEQYF
V gene: TRBV5-8; clone size: NA; J gene: TRBJ2-3; D gene: NA; CDR3 DNA: TGTGCCAGCAGCTTGGCTCAGACCCCTAGCACAGATACGCAGTATTTT; CDR3 protein: CASSLAQTPSTDTQYF
V gene: TRBV6-1; clone size: NA; J gene: TRBJ1-1; D gene: NA; CDR3 DNA: TGTGCCAGCAGTGCTGGGACATCGAACACTGAAGCTTTCTTT; CDR3 protein: CASSAGTSNTEAFF
V gene: TRBV10-3; clone size: medium-sized; J gene: TRBJ2-2; D gene: TRBD1; CDR3 DNA: TGTGCCATCAGTGAGGAACAGGGGCGGCGGGCGAACACCGGGGAGCTGTTTTTT; CDR3 protein: CAISEEQGRRANTGELFF
V gene: TRBV6-5; clone size: NA; J gene: TRBJ1-3; D gene: NA; CDR3 DNA: TGTGCCAGCAGTTACTCTCTACCAAGCTCTGGAAACACCATATATTTT; CDR3 protein: CASSYSLPSSGNTIYF
V gene: TRBV5-1; clone size: NA; J gene: TRBJ1-1; D gene: NA; CDR3 DNA: TGCGCCAGCAGCTTAGGAGCCACTGAAGCTTTCTTT; CDR3 protein: CASSLGATEAFF
V gene: TRBV11-2; clone size: NA; J gene: TRBJ2-7; D gene: NA; CDR3 DNA: TGTGCCAGCAGCTTAGTATACCAGGGGAGCTCCTACGAGCAGTACTTC; CDR3 protein: CASSLVYQGSSYEQYF
V gene: TRBV11-1; clone size: few; J gene: TRBJ1-2; D gene: NA; CDR3 DNA: TGTGCCAGCAGCTTAGACAGGCAATCCTATGGCTACACCTTC; CDR3 protein: CASSLDRQSYGYTF
V gene: TRBV9; clone size: few; J gene: TRBJ2-5; D gene: NA; CDR3 DNA: TGTGCCAGCAGCGTAGGTGGAGGGGCGGGGGAGACCCAGTACTTC; CDR3 protein: CASSVGGGAGETQYF
V gene: TRBV6-1; clone size: NA; J gene: TRBJ1-5; D gene: TRBD1; CDR3 DNA: TGTGCCAGCAACGGACAGGGGGCCTATCAGCCCCAGCATTTT; CDR3 protein: CASNGQGAYQPQHF
V gene: TRBV11-1; clone size: NA; J gene: TRBJ2-1; D gene: NA; CDR3 DNA: TGTGCCAGCAGCCTTTACGGGGTAGCGGAGTACAATGAGCAGTTCTTC; CDR3 protein: CASSLYGVAEYNEQFF
V gene: TRBV5-8; clone size: NA; J gene: TRBJ2-7; D gene: TRBD2; CDR3 DNA: TGTGCCAGCAGCTATGGGCTAGCGGATTCCAGATCCTACGAGCAGTACTTC; CDR3 protein: CASSYGLADSRSYEQYF